A single T cell receptor (beta chain) is shown here with its context. The V gene lost 4 bases and the J gene lost 3 bases, with 16 bases spanning the gap. Looked up from germline, CDR1 is SGHRS and CDR2 is YFSETQ. The CDR3 totals 15 residues. This entry is derived from a study of control samples from healthy donors and cancer patients. TCRdb's copy holds only in-frame clones and misses some; the assay was immunoSEQ multiplex PCR. The data show 98,000 or so clones, approximately 82% seen once. V gene TRBV5-1 combines with J gene TRBJ2-5; D tentatively fits TRBD1 or TRBD2 (5 bases each). Specimen: blood. The receptor was derived from a man aged 18 to 29 in good health. CDR3 sequence: CASSPTGTGEETQYF. Here the CDR3 DNA reads TGCGCCAGCAGCCCCACCGGGACGGGCGAAGAGACCCAGTACTTC.